Listed below are T cell receptor beta chains from one sample, sequenced in a study of beta chain features in type 1 diabetes. Some clones are missing from TCRdb's copy, which holds only in-frame ones; the method was immunoSEQ multiplex PCR. The repertoire holds some 350,000 clones, with approximately 15% as singletons. Material: naive CD4+ T cells from blood. All receptors come from a woman aged 18-29 years with type 1 diabetes. The CDR3 runs from the conserved cysteine through the conserved F or W. Each record gives: V gene, D gene, clone size, J gene, CDR3 DNA, CDR3 protein. D genes are given only for firm matches. Not all rows give a size; the values are once, few, many and, for expanded clones, a class.

v_call: TRBV11-1
d_call: TRBD1
clone_size: NA
j_call: TRBJ1-2
cdr3_nt: TGTGCCAGCAGCTCCGACAGGGGTTTCTATGGCTACACCTTC
cdr3_aa: CASSSDRGFYGYTF

v_call: TRBV28
d_call: NA
clone_size: NA
j_call: TRBJ2-1
cdr3_nt: TGTGCCAGCGGAAGGCAGGGGGGCTACAATGAGCAGTTCTTC
cdr3_aa: CASGRQGGYNEQFF

v_call: TRBV15
d_call: NA
clone_size: NA
j_call: TRBJ2-2
cdr3_nt: TGTGCCACCCGGAACAGATTCAACACCGGGGAGCTGTTTTTT
cdr3_aa: CATRNRFNTGELFF

v_call: TRBV29-1
d_call: TRBD1
clone_size: many
j_call: TRBJ2-3
cdr3_nt: TGCAGCGCCCCGCCGGGACAGACGACAGATACGCAGTATTTT
cdr3_aa: CSAPPGQTTDTQYF

v_call: TRBV27
d_call: NA
clone_size: NA
j_call: TRBJ2-3
cdr3_nt: TGTGCCAGCAGTTTCCAGGGCAGGGTCACAGATACGCAGTATTTT
cdr3_aa: CASSFQGRVTDTQYF

v_call: TRBV25-1
d_call: TRBD2
clone_size: NA
j_call: TRBJ2-7
cdr3_nt: TGTGCCAGCAGTGAATTGGGGCTAGCGGGGCGCTACGAGCAGTACTTC
cdr3_aa: CASSELGLAGRYEQYF

v_call: TRBV19
d_call: TRBD1
clone_size: NA
j_call: TRBJ1-1
cdr3_nt: TGTGCCAGTACGGCCCCCGACAGGGGCAACACTGAAGCTTTCTTT
cdr3_aa: CASTAPDRGNTEAFF

v_call: TRBV5-1
d_call: TRBD2
clone_size: NA
j_call: TRBJ2-3
cdr3_nt: TGCGCCAGCAGCTTGGAGGGAGGGGCAGATACGCAGTATTTT
cdr3_aa: CASSLEGGADTQYF

v_call: TRBV7-2
d_call: TRBD2
clone_size: few
j_call: TRBJ2-3
cdr3_nt: TGTGCCAGCAGCTTCCTCCGGATAGCGGGAGAAGATACGCAGTATTTT
cdr3_aa: CASSFLRIAGEDTQYF

v_call: TRBV27
d_call: TRBD1
clone_size: NA
j_call: TRBJ2-7
cdr3_nt: TGTGCCAGCGGAGAAACCCCGGACAGGTCCGAGCAGTACTTC
cdr3_aa: CASGETPDRSEQYF

v_call: TRBV18
d_call: NA
clone_size: few
j_call: TRBJ2-1
cdr3_nt: TGTGCCAGCTCCCGCGGGTTAGCGGATGAGCAGTTCTTC
cdr3_aa: CASSRGLADEQFF

v_call: TRBV7-2
d_call: NA
clone_size: NA
j_call: TRBJ2-4
cdr3_nt: TGTGCCAGCAGCCGCGCGGGGCGCGGAAACATTCAGTACTTC
cdr3_aa: CASSRAGRGNIQYF

v_call: TRBV11-2
d_call: TRBD2
clone_size: few
j_call: TRBJ2-1
cdr3_nt: TGTGCCAGCAGCTTACGTAGCGGGACCAACTACAATGAGCAGTTCTTC
cdr3_aa: CASSLRSGTNYNEQFF

v_call: TRBV29-1
d_call: NA
clone_size: NA
j_call: TRBJ1-1
cdr3_nt: TGCAGCGTTGGGGGGGGGCAGGGCGCCTTGAACACTGAAGCTTTCTTT
cdr3_aa: CSVGGGQGALNTEAFF

v_call: TRBV9
d_call: TRBD1
clone_size: NA
j_call: TRBJ1-2
cdr3_nt: TGTGCCAGCAGCGCCGGACAGGGCTTTAACTATGGCTACACCTTC
cdr3_aa: CASSAGQGFNYGYTF

v_call: TRBV5-1
d_call: TRBD1
clone_size: few
j_call: TRBJ2-7
cdr3_nt: TGCGCCAGCAGCCCCGGGACAGGGGTGATCTACGAGCAGTACTTC
cdr3_aa: CASSPGTGVIYEQYF

v_call: TRBV5-1
d_call: NA
clone_size: few
j_call: TRBJ2-2
cdr3_nt: TGCGCCAGCAGCTCCTTCGACAGCCCCACCGGGGAGCTGTTTTTT
cdr3_aa: CASSSFDSPTGELFF

v_call: TRBV5-1
d_call: NA
clone_size: few
j_call: TRBJ2-2
cdr3_nt: TGCGCCAGCAGCTTGGACAGGCGCCAAAACACCGGGGAGCTGTTTTTT
cdr3_aa: CASSLDRRQNTGELFF

v_call: TRBV7-9
d_call: TRBD1
clone_size: NA
j_call: TRBJ2-7
cdr3_nt: TGTGCCAGCAGCTTGCAGGGGGAAGAGCAGTACTTC
cdr3_aa: CASSLQGEEQYF

v_call: TRBV6-6
d_call: TRBD1
clone_size: NA
j_call: TRBJ2-1
cdr3_nt: TGTGCCAGCGGCACAGGGGAGAGAGGTGAGCAGTTCTTC
cdr3_aa: CASGTGERGEQFF

v_call: TRBV6-5
d_call: NA
clone_size: NA
j_call: TRBJ2-1
cdr3_nt: TGTGCCAGCAGTTACGACAGATATACAGACAATGAGCAGTTCTTC
cdr3_aa: CASSYDRYTDNEQFF

v_call: TRBV7-9
d_call: TRBD1
clone_size: few
j_call: TRBJ1-1
cdr3_nt: TGTGCCAGCAGCTTGGACAGGGGATCGACAGCTTTCTTT
cdr3_aa: CASSLDRGSTAFF

v_call: TRBV7-2
d_call: TRBD1
clone_size: NA
j_call: TRBJ2-3
cdr3_nt: TGTGCCAGCAGCTGGGGGATTGGGACAGGGGGGGATACGCAGTATTTT
cdr3_aa: CASSWGIGTGGDTQYF

v_call: TRBV7-9
d_call: NA
clone_size: few
j_call: TRBJ1-3
cdr3_nt: TGTGCCAGCAGCTTAGTGAGCACTGGAAACACCATATATTTT
cdr3_aa: CASSLVSTGNTIYF

v_call: TRBV30
d_call: TRBD1
clone_size: NA
j_call: TRBJ1-1
cdr3_nt: TGTGCCTGGAGGCGGGGACAGATGAACACTGAAGCTTTCTTT
cdr3_aa: CAWRRGQMNTEAFF

v_call: TRBV28
d_call: TRBD1
clone_size: NA
j_call: TRBJ1-2
cdr3_nt: TGTGCCCTACAGGGGGCCGCCTATGGCTACACCTTC
cdr3_aa: CALQGAAYGYTF

v_call: TRBV6-6
d_call: TRBD1
clone_size: few
j_call: TRBJ2-3
cdr3_nt: TGTGCCAGCAGACAGGGGTCGACAGATACGCAGTATTTT
cdr3_aa: CASRQGSTDTQYF

v_call: TRBV7-8
d_call: TRBD1
clone_size: few
j_call: TRBJ2-6
cdr3_nt: TGTGCCAGCAGCGGGGGGACAGGGAGTTTTTCTGGGGCCAACGTCCTGACTTTC
cdr3_aa: CASSGGTGSFSGANVLTF

v_call: TRBV30
d_call: NA
clone_size: few
j_call: TRBJ1-2
cdr3_nt: TGTGCCTGGACCCAGGAGGATGGCTACACCTTC
cdr3_aa: CAWTQEDGYTF

v_call: TRBV2
d_call: TRBD2
clone_size: NA
j_call: TRBJ2-5
cdr3_nt: TGTGCCAGCGGGGGACTAGCGGGAGGTCAAGAGACCCAGTACTTC
cdr3_aa: CASGGLAGGQETQYF

v_call: TRBV18
d_call: NA
clone_size: few
j_call: TRBJ1-2
cdr3_nt: TGTGCCAGCTCGCTGGACAGACTTACTAACTATGGCTACACCTTC
cdr3_aa: CASSLDRLTNYGYTF

v_call: TRBV6-5
d_call: NA
clone_size: NA
j_call: TRBJ2-3
cdr3_nt: TGTGCCAGCAGTTTCCCGGTTGGTACGCAGTATTTT
cdr3_aa: CASSFPVGTQYF

v_call: TRBV18
d_call: NA
clone_size: NA
j_call: TRBJ1-5
cdr3_nt: TGTGCCAGCTCACCACTCGGAGATCAGCCCCAGCATTTT
cdr3_aa: CASSPLGDQPQHF

v_call: TRBV6-5
d_call: NA
clone_size: few
j_call: TRBJ2-2
cdr3_nt: TGTGCCAGCAGTTACGGGAGCCCCGGGGAGCTGTTTTTT
cdr3_aa: CASSYGSPGELFF

v_call: TRBV19
d_call: TRBD1
clone_size: few
j_call: TRBJ1-2
cdr3_nt: TGTGCCAGTAGTGGTATCCGGGACAGGGGGCTCCGTGATGGCTACACCTTC
cdr3_aa: CASSGIRDRGLRDGYTF

v_call: TRBV18
d_call: NA
clone_size: few
j_call: TRBJ2-3
cdr3_nt: TGTGCCAGCTCACGGGGTAGCGGCACAGATACGCAGTATTTT
cdr3_aa: CASSRGSGTDTQYF